This TCR beta chain was documented in a study of blood T cell repertoires in COVID-19. Study information: From T cells, B-cell-depleted T cells, or PBMCs came the material, which was cDNA or gDNA.

Original processing methods: Amplified reference gene primers provided the basis for estimating nucleated cell counts. Some clones are missing from TCRdb's copy, which holds only in-frame ones; the method was immunoSEQ multiplex PCR. V, J and clone size were drawn from that table, and D and trimming were deduced from the DNA. The sample contains around 70,000 clones, more than 90% of which appear only once. CDR3 length: 14 residues. V lost 5 bases to trimming and J lost 7 bases; unmatched junction nucleotides: 5. CDR1 and CDR2 (germline): SGHAT, FQNNGV. This clone has only one observation. Sequencing was done on a sample of peripheral blood. The TCR sequence derives from a man aged 50 to 59 with acute or convalescent COVID-19. The chain has TRBV11-2 and TRBJ1-5, with TRBD1 matching over 10 bases. DNA of the CDR3: TGTGCCAGCAGCGTTGGGACAGGGGAGCAGCCCCAGCATTTT. Amino acids: CASSVGTGEQPQHF.